This note documents a single T cell receptor (beta chain) sequence. Participants were aged 18 to 89 years from about two dozen US areas. The data derive from a study of blood T cell repertoires in COVID-19. CDR3 length equals 11 residues. Germline assignment: CDR1 LNHDA and CDR2 SQIVND (reference sequence). V gave up 7 bases and J gave up 5 bases, with 6 bases separating them. Measured with immunoSEQ multiplex PCR; TCRdb has only the in-frame clones, and not every one. The table shows 360,000 or so clones, with 89% occurring only once. The sample taken for sequencing was PBMCs or T cells enriched from blood (not recorded which). The gene calls are TRBV19 and TRBJ2-1; tentatively, D is TRBD2 (5 bases). This sequence was found in a woman aged 25-40 years who had recovered from COVID-19. CDR3 amino acids: CASKRDNEQFF. In nucleotides, the CDR3 is TGTGCCAGTAAGAGGGACAATGAGCAGTTCTTC.